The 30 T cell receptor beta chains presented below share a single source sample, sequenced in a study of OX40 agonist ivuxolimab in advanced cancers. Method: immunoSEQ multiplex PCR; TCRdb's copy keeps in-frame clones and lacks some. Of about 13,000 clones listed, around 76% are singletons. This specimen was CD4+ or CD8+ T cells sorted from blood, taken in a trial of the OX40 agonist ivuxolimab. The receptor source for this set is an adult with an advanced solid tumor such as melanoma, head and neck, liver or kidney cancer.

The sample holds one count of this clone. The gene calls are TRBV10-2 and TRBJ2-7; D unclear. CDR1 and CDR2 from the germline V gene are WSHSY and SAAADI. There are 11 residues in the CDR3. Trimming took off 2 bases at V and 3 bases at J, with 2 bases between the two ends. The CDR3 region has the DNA TGCGCCAGCAGTGAGGTCTACGAGCAGTACTTC. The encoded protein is CASSEVYEQYF.

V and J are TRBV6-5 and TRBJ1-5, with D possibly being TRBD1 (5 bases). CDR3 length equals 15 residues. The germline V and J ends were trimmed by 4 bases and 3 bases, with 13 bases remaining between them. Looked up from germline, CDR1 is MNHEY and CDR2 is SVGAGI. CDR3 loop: CASSSSGTLNQPQHF. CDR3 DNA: TGTGCCAGCAGTTCATCCGGGACCCTCAATCAGCCCCAGCATTTT.

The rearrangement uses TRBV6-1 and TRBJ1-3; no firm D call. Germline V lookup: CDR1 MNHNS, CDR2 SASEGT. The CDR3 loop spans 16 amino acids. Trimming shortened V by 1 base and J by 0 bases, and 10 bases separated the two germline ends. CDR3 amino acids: CASSEGGGSSGNTIYF. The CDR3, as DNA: TGTGCCAGCAGTGAAGGTGGTGGGAGCTCTGGAAACACCATATATTTT.

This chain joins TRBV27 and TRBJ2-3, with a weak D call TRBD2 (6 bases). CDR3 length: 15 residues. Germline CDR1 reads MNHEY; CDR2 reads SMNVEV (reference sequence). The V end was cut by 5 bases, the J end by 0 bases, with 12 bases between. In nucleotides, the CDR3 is TGTGCCAGCAGTCTTCTAGCGACTAGCACAGATACGCAGTATTTT. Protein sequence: CASSLLATSTDTQYF.

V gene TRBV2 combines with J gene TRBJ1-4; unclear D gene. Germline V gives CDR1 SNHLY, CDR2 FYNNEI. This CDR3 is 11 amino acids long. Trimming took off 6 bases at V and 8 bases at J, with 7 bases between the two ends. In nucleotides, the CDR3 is TGTGCCAGCAGGGCGGGGGAAAAACTGTTTTTT. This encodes CASRAGEKLFF.

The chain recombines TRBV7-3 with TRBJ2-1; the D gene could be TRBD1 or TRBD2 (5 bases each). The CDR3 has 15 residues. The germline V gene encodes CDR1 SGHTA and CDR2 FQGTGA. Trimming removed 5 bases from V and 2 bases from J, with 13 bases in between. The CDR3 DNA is TGTGCCAGCAGCCCCGGGACCGGACCCTACAATGAGCAGTTCTTC. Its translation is CASSPGTGPYNEQFF. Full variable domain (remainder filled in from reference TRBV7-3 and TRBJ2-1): GAGVSQTPSNKVTEKGKYVELRCDPISGHTALYWYRQSLGQGPEFLIYFQGTGAADDSGLPNDRFFAVRPEGSVSTLKIQRTERGDSAVYLCASSPGTGPYNEQFFGPGTRLTVL.

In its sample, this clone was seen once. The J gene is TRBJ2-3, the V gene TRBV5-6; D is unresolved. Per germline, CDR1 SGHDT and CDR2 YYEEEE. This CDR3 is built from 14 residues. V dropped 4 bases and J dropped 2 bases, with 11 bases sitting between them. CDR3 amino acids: CASSQVRYTDTQYF. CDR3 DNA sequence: TGTGCCAGCAGCCAGGTACGGTACACAGATACGCAGTATTTT.

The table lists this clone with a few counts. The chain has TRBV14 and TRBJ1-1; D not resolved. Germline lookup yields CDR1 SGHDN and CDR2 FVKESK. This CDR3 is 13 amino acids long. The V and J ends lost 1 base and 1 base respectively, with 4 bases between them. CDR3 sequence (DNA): TGTGCCAGCAGCCAAGTAGCGAACACTGAAGCTTTCTTT. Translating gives CASSQVANTEAFF.

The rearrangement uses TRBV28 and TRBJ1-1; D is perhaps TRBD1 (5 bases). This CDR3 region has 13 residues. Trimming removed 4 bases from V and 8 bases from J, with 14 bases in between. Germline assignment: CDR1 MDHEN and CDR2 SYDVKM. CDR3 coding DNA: TGTGCCAGCAGTTATTTGGGCCAGGGAGAAGCTTTCTTT. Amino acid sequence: CASSYLGQGEAFF.

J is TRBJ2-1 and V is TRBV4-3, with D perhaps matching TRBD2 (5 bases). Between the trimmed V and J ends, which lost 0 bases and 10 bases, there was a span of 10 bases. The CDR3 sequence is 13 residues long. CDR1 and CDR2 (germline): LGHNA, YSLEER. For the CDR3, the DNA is TGCGCCAGCAGCCAAGAAGGGTGGGAGGAGCAGTTCTTC. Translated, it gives CASSQEGWEEQFF.

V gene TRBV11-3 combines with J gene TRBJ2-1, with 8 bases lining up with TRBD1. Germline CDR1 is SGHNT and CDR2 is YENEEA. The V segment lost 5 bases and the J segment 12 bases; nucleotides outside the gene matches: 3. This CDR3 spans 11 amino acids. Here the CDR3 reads CASSGDRGQFF. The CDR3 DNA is TGTGCCAGCAGCGGAGACAGGGGGCAGTTCTTC.

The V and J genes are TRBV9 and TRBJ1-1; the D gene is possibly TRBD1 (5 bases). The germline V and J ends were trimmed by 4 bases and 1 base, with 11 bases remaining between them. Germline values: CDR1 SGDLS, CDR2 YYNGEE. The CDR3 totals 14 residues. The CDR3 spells CASSQDSWNTEAFF. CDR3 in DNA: TGTGCCAGCAGCCAAGACAGCTGGAACACTGAAGCTTTCTTT.

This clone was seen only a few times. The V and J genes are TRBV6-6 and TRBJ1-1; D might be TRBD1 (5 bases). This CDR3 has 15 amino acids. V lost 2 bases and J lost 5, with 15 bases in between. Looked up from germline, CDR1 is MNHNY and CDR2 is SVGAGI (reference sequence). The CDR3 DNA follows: TGTGCCAGCAGTTACCGGGGGGAAGGTAGGACTGAAGCTTTCTTT. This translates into CASSYRGEGRTEAFF.

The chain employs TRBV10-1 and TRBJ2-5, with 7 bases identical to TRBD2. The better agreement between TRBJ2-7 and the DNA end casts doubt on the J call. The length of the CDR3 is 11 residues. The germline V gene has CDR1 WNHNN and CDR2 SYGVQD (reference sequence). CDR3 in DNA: TGCGCCAGCAGCGGGAGGTCCGAGCAGTACTTC. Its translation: CASSGRSEQYF.

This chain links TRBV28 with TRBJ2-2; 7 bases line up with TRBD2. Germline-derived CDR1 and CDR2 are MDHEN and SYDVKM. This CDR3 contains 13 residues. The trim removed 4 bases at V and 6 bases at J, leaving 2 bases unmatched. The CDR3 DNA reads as TGTGCCAGCAGTTCCCGGGGGGCCGGGGAGCTGTTTTTT. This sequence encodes CASSSRGAGELFF.

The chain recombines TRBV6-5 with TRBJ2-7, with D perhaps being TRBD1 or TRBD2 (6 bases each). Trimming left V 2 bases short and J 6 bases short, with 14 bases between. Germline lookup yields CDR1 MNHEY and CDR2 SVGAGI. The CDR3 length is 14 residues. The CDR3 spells CASSYLGGPGEQYF. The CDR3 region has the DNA TGTGCCAGCAGTTACCTAGGGGGGCCAGGCGAGCAGTACTTC.

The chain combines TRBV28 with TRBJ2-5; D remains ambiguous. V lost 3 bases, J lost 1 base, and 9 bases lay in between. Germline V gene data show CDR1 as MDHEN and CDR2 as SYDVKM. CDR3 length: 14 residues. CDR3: CASSLVLVQETQYF. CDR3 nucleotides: TGTGCCAGCAGTTTGGTCTTGGTCCAAGAGACCCAGTACTTC.

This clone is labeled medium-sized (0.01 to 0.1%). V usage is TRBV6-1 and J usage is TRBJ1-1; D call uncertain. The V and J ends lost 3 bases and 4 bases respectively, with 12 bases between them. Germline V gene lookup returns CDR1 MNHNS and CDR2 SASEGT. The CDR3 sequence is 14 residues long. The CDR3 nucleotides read TGTGCCAGCAGTGACGACGTCAGGAGCACTGAAGCTTTCTTT. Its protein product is CASSDDVRSTEAFF.

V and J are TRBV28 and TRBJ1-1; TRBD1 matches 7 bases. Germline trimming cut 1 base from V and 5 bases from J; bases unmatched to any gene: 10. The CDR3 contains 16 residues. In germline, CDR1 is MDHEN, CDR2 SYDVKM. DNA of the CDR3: TGTGCCAGCAGTTTATCTTCGACAGGGCTCCAGACTGAAGCTTTCTTT. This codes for CASSLSSTGLQTEAFF.

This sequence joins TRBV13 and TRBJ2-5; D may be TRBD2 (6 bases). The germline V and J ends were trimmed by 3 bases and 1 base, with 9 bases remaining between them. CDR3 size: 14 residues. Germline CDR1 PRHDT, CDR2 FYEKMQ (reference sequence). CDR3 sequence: CASSFRRGQETQYF. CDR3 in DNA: TGTGCCAGCAGCTTTAGGCGGGGCCAAGAGACCCAGTACTTC.

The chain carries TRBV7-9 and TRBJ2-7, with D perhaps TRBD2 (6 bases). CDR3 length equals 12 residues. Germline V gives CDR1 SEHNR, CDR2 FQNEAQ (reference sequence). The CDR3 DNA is TGTGCTACGGAGGGTACATCCTACGAGCAGTACTTC. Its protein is CATEGTSYEQYF.

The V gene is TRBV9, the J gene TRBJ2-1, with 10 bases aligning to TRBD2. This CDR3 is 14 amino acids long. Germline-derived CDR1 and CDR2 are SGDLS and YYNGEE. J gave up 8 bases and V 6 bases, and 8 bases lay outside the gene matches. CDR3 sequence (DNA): TGTGCCAGCAACCCTAGCGGGAGTCTTGATGAGCAGTTCTTC. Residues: CASNPSGSLDEQFF.

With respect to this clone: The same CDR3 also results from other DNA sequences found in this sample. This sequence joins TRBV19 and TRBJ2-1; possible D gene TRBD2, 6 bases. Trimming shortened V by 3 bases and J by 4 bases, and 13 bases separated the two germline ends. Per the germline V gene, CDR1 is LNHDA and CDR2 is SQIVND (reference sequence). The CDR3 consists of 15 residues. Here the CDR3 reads CASSMGGLGYNEQFF. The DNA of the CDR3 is TGTGCCAGTAGTATGGGGGGATTGGGGTACAATGAGCAGTTCTTC.

CDR3 nucleotides: TGTGCCAGCAGTGAACTAGCGGGAGGCGCAGATACGCAGTATTTT. It translates to CASSELAGGADTQYF. This chain links TRBV6-4 with TRBJ2-3; 12 bases map to TRBD2. After removal of 3 bases from V and 4 bases from J, the junction contained 2 bases not matched to a gene. CDR1 MRHNA and CDR2 SNTAGT come from the germline V gene. The CDR3 consists of 15 residues.

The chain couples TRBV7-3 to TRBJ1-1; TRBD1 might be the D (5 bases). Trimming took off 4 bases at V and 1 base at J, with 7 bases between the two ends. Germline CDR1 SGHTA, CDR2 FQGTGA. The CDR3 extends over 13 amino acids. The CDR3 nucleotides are TGTGCCAGCAGCTACAGGCCGAACACTGAAGCTTTCTTT. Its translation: CASSYRPNTEAFF.

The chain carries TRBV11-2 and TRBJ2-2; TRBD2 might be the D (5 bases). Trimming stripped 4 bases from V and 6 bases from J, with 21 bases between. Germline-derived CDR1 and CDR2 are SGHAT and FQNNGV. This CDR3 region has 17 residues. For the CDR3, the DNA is TGTGCCAGCAGCTCTCGTGCGGGCCCCCCTTTGTCCGGGGAGCTGTTTTTT. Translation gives CASSSRAGPPLSGELFF.

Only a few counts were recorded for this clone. The CDR3 protein is CASSEREYDEQYF. The DNA for the CDR3 is TGTGCCAGCAGTGAGCGGGAGTACGACGAGCAGTACTTC. This chain uses TRBV6-5 with TRBJ2-7; 8 bases map to TRBD2. The J segment lost 5 bases and the V segment lost 5 bases, leaving 5 bases of the junction unmatched. This CDR3 contains 13 residues. CDR1 is MNHEY, CDR2 SVGAGI, per germline.

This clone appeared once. The CDR3 sequence is CASSVDGNPSYEQYF. DNA of the CDR3: TGTGCCAGCAGCGTAGACGGGAACCCCTCCTACGAGCAGTACTTC. J is TRBJ2-7 and V is TRBV9, with D perhaps matching TRBD2 (5 bases). Germline loops: CDR1 SGDLS, CDR2 YYNGEE. V lost 0 bases and J 0 bases, leaving 10 bases between the germline ends. The length of the CDR3 is 15 residues. The variable domain in full, completed from reference TRBV9 and TRBJ2-7, reads DSGVTQTPKHLITATGQRVTLRCSPRSGDLSVYWYQQSLDQGLQFLIQYYNGEERAKGNILERFSAQQFPDLHSELNLSSLELGDSALYFCASSVDGNPSYEQYFGPGTRLTVT.

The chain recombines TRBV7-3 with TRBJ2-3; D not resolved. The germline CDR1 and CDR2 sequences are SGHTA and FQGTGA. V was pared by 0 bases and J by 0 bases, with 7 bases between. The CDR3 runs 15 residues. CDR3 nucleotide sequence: TGTGCCAGCAGCTTAACCGGCTCCAGCACAGATACGCAGTATTTT. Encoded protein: CASSLTGSSTDTQYF.

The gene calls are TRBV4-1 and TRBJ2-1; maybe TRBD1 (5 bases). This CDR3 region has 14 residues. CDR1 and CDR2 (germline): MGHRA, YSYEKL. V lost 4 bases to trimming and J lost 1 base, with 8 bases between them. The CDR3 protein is CASSRDRSYNEQFF. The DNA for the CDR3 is TGCGCCAGCAGCCGAGACAGATCCTACAATGAGCAGTTCTTC.